The T cell receptor beta chain described here comes from a study of CD8+ T cells in alopecia areata. Overall study: Treated patients received oral tofacitinib, 5 to 10 mg twice daily. General study points: Scalp repertoires also include resident alphabeta T cells from normal skin.

Treatment meaning: oral pan-JAK inhibitor, 5-10 mg twice daily. In alopecia areata patients, both lesional scalp punch biopsies and peripheral blood were collected. It was from PBMCs that CD4+ and CD8+ T cells were sorted. Turning to this clone: Antigen: not known.

Trimming shortened V by 0 bases and J by 4 bases, and 12 bases separated the two germline ends. CDR1 is LGHNA, CDR2 YNFKEQ, per germline. The CDR3 loop spans 15 amino acids. Reverse transcribed after extraction, RNA yielded cDNA as the sequencing template. TCRdb's table, derived via immunoSEQ multiplex PCR, lists solely in-frame clones and lacks some. The sample carries around 120,000 clones, 53% recorded once. The source of this sequence is a human donor with alopecia areata. The specimen was CD4+ T cells sorted from blood, collected at week 4, from a patient treated with tofacitinib. This chain uses TRBV4-2 with TRBJ1-1; perhaps TRBD1 as D (5 bases). The CDR3 DNA is TGTGCCAGCAGCCAAGACTTGGGCGGGGGCACTGAAGCTTTCTTT. Its translation: CASSQDLGGGTEAFF.